This passage covers 24 T cell receptor beta chains from one sample sequenced in a study of shared clonotypes between healthy human individuals. Clones were sequenced by immunoSEQ multiplex PCR, and TCRdb holds only the in-frame ones, with some missing. Of roughly 300,000 clones listed, around four fifths are singletons. The sequenced material came from memory CD4+ T cells sorted from blood. Regarding subset: CD45RA-negative fraction. The receptor source for this set is a man in his thirties or forties in good health.

The genes are TRBV14 and TRBJ2-7; 7 bases are shared with TRBD1. Germline V lookup: CDR1 SGHDN, CDR2 FVKESK. The V segment lost 5 bases and the J segment 3 bases; nucleotides outside the gene matches: 10. This CDR3 has 15 amino acids. CDR3 in DNA: TGTGCCAGCAGCAGCCTTAGACAGGGCGGCTACGAGCAGTACTTC. Protein product: CASSSLRQGGYEQYF.

The gene calls are TRBV2 and TRBJ2-7; D is unresolved. The germline V gene encodes CDR1 SNHLY and CDR2 FYNNEI. This CDR3 has 14 residues. Trimming shortened V by 6 bases and J by 0 bases, and 12 bases separated the two germline ends. The CDR3 sequence: CASRKEQGSYEQYF. CDR3 nucleotide sequence: TGTGCCAGCAGGAAGGAACAAGGCTCCTACGAGCAGTACTTC.

V and J are TRBV29-1 and TRBJ1-1; D is possibly TRBD1 (5 bases). Between the trimmed V and J ends, which lost 3 bases and 0 bases, there was a span of 11 bases. The CDR3 is made up of 14 amino acids. The germline CDR1 and CDR2 sequences are SQVTM and ANQGSEA. The CDR3 protein is CSVDSRGMNTEAFF. The CDR3 DNA reads as TGCAGCGTTGACTCAAGGGGTATGAACACTGAAGCTTTCTTT.

This clone has a handful of counts. The J gene is TRBJ2-1, the V gene TRBV29-1, with 7 bases aligning to TRBD2. Germline trimming cut 0 bases from V and 3 bases from J; bases unmatched to any gene: 2. Germline lookup yields CDR1 SQVTM and CDR2 ANQGSEA. CDR3 length: 14 residues. The CDR3 here is CSVEEQRGYNEQFF. In DNA, the CDR3 is TGCAGCGTTGAAGAGCAGCGGGGCTACAATGAGCAGTTCTTC.

This clone was counted only a few times. J is TRBJ1-2 and V is TRBV6-5, with TRBD1 matching over 8 bases. Trimming took 7 bases from V and 4 from J; bases not matched to a gene: 8. From germline, CDR1 is MNHEY and CDR2 SVGAGI. The CDR3 runs 14 residues. Here the CDR3 DNA reads TGTGCCAGCACACAGGGACAGGCGCCCTATGGCTACACCTTC. Translated: CASTQGQAPYGYTF.

The V and J genes are TRBV6-1 and TRBJ1-5; 7 positions match TRBD1. CDR1 is MNHNS, CDR2 SASEGT, per germline. The V gene end was trimmed by 1 base and the J gene end by 7 bases; junction bases not matched to a gene: 10. This CDR3 is built from 16 residues. CDR3 region: CASSEEGRGRGQPQHF. The DNA of the CDR3 is TGTGCCAGCAGTGAAGAGGGAAGGGGGCGGGGACAGCCCCAGCATTTT.

The table lists this clone with a count of one. This rearrangement joins TRBV7-2 to TRBJ2-1, with no clear D. V was pared by 1 base and J by 6 bases, with 7 bases between. Germline CDR1 reads SGHTA; CDR2 reads FQGNSA. The length of the CDR3 is 13 residues. The CDR3 nucleotides are TGTGCCAGCAGCTTAGTGCGCGGCAATGAGCAGTTCTTC. Translating gives CASSLVRGNEQFF.

V usage is TRBV6-5 and J usage is TRBJ2-7; TRBD1 matches 7 bases. Losses at the gene ends were 0 bases for V and 2 bases for J; bases not matched to a gene: 4. CDR3 length: 15 residues. The V gene's germline CDR1 is MNHEY and CDR2 SVGAGI. CDR3 nucleotide sequence: TGTGCCAGCAGTTACTCGGGACAGCAGACCTACGAGCAGTACTTC. Encoded protein: CASSYSGQQTYEQYF.

In this sample, this clone turned up a few times. This chain uses TRBV10-3 with TRBJ1-3; D unclear. The CDR3 runs 15 residues. Trimming left V 6 bases short and J 0 bases short, with 12 bases between. CDR1 and CDR2 from the germline V gene are ENHRY and SYGVKD. The CDR3 region has the DNA TGTGCCATCAGGAACGGACCCAGCTCTGGAAACACCATATATTTT. It translates to CAIRNGPSSGNTIYF.

This clone came up a few times. The chain combines TRBV5-4 with TRBJ2-2; D possibly corresponds to TRBD1 (6 bases). Germline V gene sequence: CDR1 SGHNT, CDR2 YYREEE (reference sequence). V shed 4 bases and J shed 1 base, with 8 bases lying between them. This CDR3 is 14 amino acids long. The CDR3 reads CASSPGQNTGELFF. The CDR3 DNA reads TGTGCCAGCAGCCCGGGACAGAACACCGGGGAGCTGTTTTTT.

The rearrangement links TRBV6-5 to TRBJ1-5, with D unresolved. Germline V gene sequence: CDR1 MNHEY, CDR2 SVGAGI. The CDR3 length is 13 residues. V lost 5 bases and J 5 bases, leaving 10 bases between the germline ends. This CDR3 is CASSDAKDQPQHF. Here the CDR3 DNA reads TGTGCCAGCAGTGATGCTAAGGATCAGCCCCAGCATTTT.

This chain joins TRBV7-9 and TRBJ2-1; D unclear. The CDR3 is 14 amino acids. Germline-derived CDR1 and CDR2 are SEHNR and FQNEAQ (reference sequence). Trimming shortened V by 4 bases and J by 9 bases, and 16 bases separated the two germline ends. The CDR3 is CASSSSRRSAEQFF. Here the CDR3 DNA reads TGTGCCAGCAGCTCATCCCGCCGCAGTGCTGAGCAGTTCTTC.

The J gene is TRBJ2-3, the V gene TRBV19; D possibly corresponds to TRBD2 (6 bases). V lost 6 bases and J lost 3, with 10 bases in between. This CDR3 is built from 13 residues. In germline, CDR1 is LNHDA, CDR2 SQIVND (reference sequence). The CDR3 region has the DNA TGTGCCAGTAGCGGGAGTGCGACAGATACGCAGTATTTT. Its protein is CASSGSATDTQYF.

V is TRBV2 and J is TRBJ2-1; TRBD1 matches at 8 bases. Germline V gene data show CDR1 as SNHLY and CDR2 as FYNNEI. The CDR3 runs 14 residues. With 5 bases clipped from V and 5 bases from J, the junction kept 5 bases outside the gene matches. The CDR3 nucleotides are TGTGCCAGCAGTCAAATGACAGGGGACAATGAGCAGTTCTTC. Translation: CASSQMTGDNEQFF. Together with reference TRBV2 and TRBJ2-1, the CDR3 gives the full variable domain: EPEVTQTPSHQVTQMGQEVILRCVPISNHLYFYWYRQILGQKVEFLVSFYNNEISEKSEIFDDQFSVERPDGSNFTLKIRSTKLEDSAMYFCASSQMTGDNEQFFGPGTRLTVL.

The chain couples TRBV18 to TRBJ2-7; TRBD2 aligns across 7 bases. CDR1 is KGHSH, CDR2 LQKENI, per germline. The CDR3 is 14 amino acids. The ends lost 3 bases at V and 3 bases at J; junction bases unmatched: 5. The CDR3 protein is CASSPRAGFYEQYF. CDR3 bases: TGTGCCAGCTCACCTCGAGCGGGATTCTACGAGCAGTACTTC.

The chain employs TRBV2 and TRBJ1-5; D remains ambiguous. The V gene lost 6 bases and the J gene lost 0 bases, with 6 bases spanning the gap. This CDR3 has 13 amino acids. Germline V gene sequence: CDR1 SNHLY, CDR2 FYNNEI. The CDR3 region is CASRRSSNQPQHF. The CDR3 bases are TGTGCCAGCAGGAGGAGTAGCAATCAGCCCCAGCATTTT.

The V and J genes are TRBV27 and TRBJ2-2; 8 bases align to TRBD2. Germline V gene data show CDR1 as MNHEY and CDR2 as SMNVEV (reference sequence). The length of the CDR3 is 15 residues. V was clipped by 7 bases and J by 6 bases; unmatched bases: 10. The CDR3 sequence: CASKSSGGSPGELFF. CDR3 DNA: TGTGCCAGCAAATCCAGCGGGGGCAGTCCCGGGGAGCTGTTTTTT.

The V and J genes are TRBV5-1 and TRBJ2-5; 12 bases are a match to TRBD2. The CDR3 spans 16 residues. The germline CDR1 and CDR2 sequences are SGHRS and YFSETQ. Losses at the gene ends were 4 bases for V and 2 bases for J; bases not matched to a gene: 6. CDR3 sequence: CASSPGLAGGQETQYF. DNA of the CDR3: TGCGCCAGCAGCCCGGGACTAGCGGGCGGACAAGAGACCCAGTACTTC. The full variable domain, completed using reference TRBV5-1 and TRBJ2-5, is KAGVTQTPRYLIKTRGQQVTLSCSPISGHRSVSWYQQTPGQGLQFLFEYFSETQRNKGNFPGRFSGRQFSNSRSEMNVSTLELGDSALYLCASSPGLAGGQETQYFGPGTRLLVL.

The CDR3 loop reads CASSQSGQGASGNTIYF. The CDR3 DNA follows: TGTGCCAGCAGCCAATCGGGACAGGGGGCGTCTGGAAACACCATATATTTT. The genes are TRBV7-9 and TRBJ1-3; TRBD1 matches at 12 bases. The CDR3 extends over 17 amino acids. J lost 1 base, V lost 5 bases, and 6 bases had no gene match. Germline lookup yields CDR1 SEHNR and CDR2 FQNEAQ (reference sequence).

This clone was found once. The V gene is TRBV6-5, the J gene TRBJ1-5; D unresolved. The CDR3 runs 14 residues. V was shortened by 2 bases and J by 5 bases, with 10 bases between the two germline ends. Germline values: CDR1 MNHEY, CDR2 SVGAGI. CDR3 in DNA: TGTGCCAGCAGTTACCGAGGGATGGATCAGCCCCAGCATTTT. The encoded protein is CASSYRGMDQPQHF.

This clone has a count of ten or more. The V call is TRBV11-2, the J call TRBJ1-5; tentative D call: TRBD1 (6 bases). The CDR3 is 14 residues long. The germline V gene encodes CDR1 SGHAT and CDR2 FQNNGV. Trimming pared 0 bases from V and 6 bases from J, leaving 9 bases between. Here the CDR3 reads CASSLESGAQPQHF. CDR3 DNA sequence: TGTGCCAGCAGCTTAGAATCGGGGGCTCAGCCCCAGCATTTT.

The chain carries TRBV30 and TRBJ1-5; D is unclear. Germline lookup yields CDR1 GTSNPN and CDR2 SVGIG (reference sequence). Between the trimmed V and J ends, which lost 5 bases and 0 bases, there was a span of 11 bases. This CDR3 contains 14 residues. The CDR3 reads CAWFRWTSNQPQHF. CDR3 coding DNA: TGTGCCTGGTTTAGATGGACTAGCAATCAGCCCCAGCATTTT.

The gene calls are TRBV27 and TRBJ1-1; 7 bases align to TRBD1. Germline V CDR1 and CDR2: MNHEY, SMNVEV (reference sequence). J gave up 4 bases and V 5 bases, and 7 bases lay outside the gene matches. CDR3 length: 14 amino acids. The CDR3 DNA reads as TGTGCCAGCAGTCGCCTCAGGGGGGGCACTGAAGCTTTCTTT. This gives the protein CASSRLRGGTEAFF.

Comments on this clone: The same CDR3 can be traced to other DNA sequences in this sample. This rearrangement joins TRBV5-1 to TRBJ2-5; D perhaps matches TRBD2 (6 bases). The CDR3 spans 14 residues. Germline CDR1 SGHRS, CDR2 YFSETQ. Trimming removed 0 bases from V and 5 bases from J, with 11 bases in between. CDR3 amino acids: CASSLAGAGETQYF. As DNA, the CDR3 is TGCGCCAGCAGCTTGGCGGGAGCCGGGGAGACCCAGTACTTC. Full variable domain (missing parts from reference TRBV5-1 and TRBJ2-5): KAGVTQTPRYLIKTRGQQVTLSCSPISGHRSVSWYQQTPGQGLQFLFEYFSETQRNKGNFPGRFSGRQFSNSRSEMNVSTLELGDSALYLCASSLAGAGETQYFGPGTRLLVL.